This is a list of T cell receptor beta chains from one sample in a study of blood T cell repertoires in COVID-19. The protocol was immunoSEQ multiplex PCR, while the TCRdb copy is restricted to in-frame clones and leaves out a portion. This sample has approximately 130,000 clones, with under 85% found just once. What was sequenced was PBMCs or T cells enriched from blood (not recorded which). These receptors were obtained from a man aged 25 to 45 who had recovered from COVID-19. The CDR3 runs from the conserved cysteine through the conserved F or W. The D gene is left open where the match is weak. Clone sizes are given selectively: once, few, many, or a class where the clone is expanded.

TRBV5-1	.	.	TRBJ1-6	CASSRVGAGGSPLHF	TGCGCCAGCAGCCGGGTCGGGGCGGGAGGTTCACCCCTCCACTTT
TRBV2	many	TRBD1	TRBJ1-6	CASSRDREASPLHF	TGTGCCAGCAGTAGGGACAGGGAGGCTTCACCCCTCCACTTT
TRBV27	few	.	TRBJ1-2	CASSLVMNYGYTF	TGTGCCAGCAGTTTAGTTATGAACTATGGCTACACCTTC
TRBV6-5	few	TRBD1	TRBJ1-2	CASSSLDRGDHYGYTF	TGTGCCAGCAGTTCCTTAGACAGGGGTGATCATTATGGCTACACCTTC
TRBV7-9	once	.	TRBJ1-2	CASSGREVYGYTF	TGTGCCAGCAGCGGCCGGGAAGTCTATGGCTACACCTTC
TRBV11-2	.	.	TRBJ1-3	CASSYSGSGNTIYF	TGTGCCAGCAGCTATAGCGGTAGTGGAAACACCATATATTTT
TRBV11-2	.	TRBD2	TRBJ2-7	CASSLVGGRVYEQYF	TGTGCCAGCAGCTTAGTCGGCGGGAGGGTGTACGAGCAGTACTTC
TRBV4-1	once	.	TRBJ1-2	CASSQAGAGRDGYTF	TGCGCCAGCAGCCAAGCTGGGGCAGGGAGGGATGGCTACACCTTC
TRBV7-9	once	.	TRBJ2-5	CASSHPGAEYQETQYF	TGTGCCAGCAGCCATCCGGGAGCAGAGTACCAAGAGACCCAGTACTTC
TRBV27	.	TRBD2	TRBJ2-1	CASSSRLAGGNEQFF	TGTGCCAGCAGTTCAAGACTAGCGGGAGGCAATGAGCAGTTCTTC
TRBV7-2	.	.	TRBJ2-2	CASSLVSGFNTGELFF	TGTGCCAGCAGCTTAGTCAGCGGGTTTAACACCGGGGAGCTGTTTTTT
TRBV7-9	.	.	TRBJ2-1	CASRNSAAPYNEQFF	TGTGCCAGCCGCAACTCGGCAGCGCCCTACAATGAGCAGTTCTTC
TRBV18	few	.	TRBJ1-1	CASAGLDTEAFF	TGTGCCAGCGCAGGGTTGGACACTGAAGCTTTCTTT
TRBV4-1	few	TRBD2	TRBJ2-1	CASSPPGLAGGQAYNEQFF	TGCGCCAGCAGCCCTCCGGGACTAGCGGGAGGTCAAGCCTACAATGAGCAGTTCTTC
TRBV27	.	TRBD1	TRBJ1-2	CASSLTWTGKGYTF	TGTGCCAGCAGTTTAACTTGGACAGGGAAGGGCTACACCTTC
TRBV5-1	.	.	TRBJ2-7	CASSLGAPAYEQYF	TGCGCCAGCAGCTTGGGGGCCCCGGCCTACGAGCAGTACTTC
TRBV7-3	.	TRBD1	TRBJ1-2	CASSSERRQGDGYGYTF	TGTGCCAGCAGCTCAGAGAGACGACAGGGTGACGGCTATGGCTACACCTTC
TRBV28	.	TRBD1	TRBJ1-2	CASSLSKGALGYTF	TGTGCCAGCAGTTTAAGTAAGGGGGCGCTGGGCTACACCTTC
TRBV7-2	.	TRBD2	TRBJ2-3	CASRDSGGPDTQYF	TGTGCCAGCAGAGATAGCGGGGGGCCAGATACGCAGTATTTT
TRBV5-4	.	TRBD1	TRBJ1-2	CASSSGQGAIDGYTF	TGTGCCAGCAGCTCGGGACAGGGGGCGATTGATGGCTACACCTTC
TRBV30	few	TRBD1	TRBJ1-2	CAWDRDGYTF	TGTGCCTGGGACAGGGATGGCTACACCTTC
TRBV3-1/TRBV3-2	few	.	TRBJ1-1	CASSQRPEANTEAFF	TGTGCCAGCAGCCAACGACCGGAGGCGAACACTGAAGCTTTCTTT
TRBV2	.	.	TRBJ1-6	CASITENNSPLHF	TGTGCCAGCATAACAGAAAATAATTCACCCCTCCACTTT
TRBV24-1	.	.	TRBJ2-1	CATSDISDQQFF	TGTGCCACCAGTGATATTAGCGATCAGCAGTTCTTC
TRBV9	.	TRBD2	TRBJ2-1	CASSVPGLGGDEQFF	TGTGCCAGCAGCGTACCGGGACTAGGAGGGGATGAGCAGTTCTTC
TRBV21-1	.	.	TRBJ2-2	CASSDLGVSGELFF	TGTGCCAGCAGCGACCTGGGAGTGTCCGGGGAGCTGTTTTTT
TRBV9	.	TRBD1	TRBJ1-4	CASSGTDRGQEKLFF	TGTGCCAGCAGCGGAACAGACAGGGGGCAGGAAAAACTGTTTTTT
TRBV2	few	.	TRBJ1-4	CASSGGQYNEKLFF	TGTGCCAGCAGTGGCGGACAGTATAATGAAAAACTGTTTTTT
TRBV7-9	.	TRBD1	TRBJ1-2	CASSSPPVNRGGYTF	TGTGCCAGCAGCTCCCCCCCAGTTAACAGGGGCGGCTACACCTTC
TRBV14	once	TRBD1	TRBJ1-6	CASSQEVSRVWDSSYNSPLHF	TGTGCCAGCAGCCAAGAAGTGTCCCGCGTCTGGGACAGCTCCTATAATTCACCCCTCCACTTT
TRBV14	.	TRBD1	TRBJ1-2	CASSQDAGTGRIYGYTF	TGTGCCAGCAGCCAAGACGCAGGGACAGGGAGGATCTATGGCTACACCTTC